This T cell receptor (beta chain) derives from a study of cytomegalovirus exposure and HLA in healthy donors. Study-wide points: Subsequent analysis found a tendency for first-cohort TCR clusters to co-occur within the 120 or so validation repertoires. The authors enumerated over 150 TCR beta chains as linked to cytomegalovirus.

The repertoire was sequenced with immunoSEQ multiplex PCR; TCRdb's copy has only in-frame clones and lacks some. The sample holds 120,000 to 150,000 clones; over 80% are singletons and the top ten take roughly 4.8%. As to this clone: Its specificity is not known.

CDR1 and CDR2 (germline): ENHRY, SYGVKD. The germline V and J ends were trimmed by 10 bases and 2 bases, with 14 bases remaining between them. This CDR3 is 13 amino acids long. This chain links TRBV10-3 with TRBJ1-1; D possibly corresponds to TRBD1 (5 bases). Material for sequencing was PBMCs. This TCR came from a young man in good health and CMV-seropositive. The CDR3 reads CASKQQVNTEAFF. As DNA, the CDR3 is TGTGCCAGCAAACAACAGGTCAACACTGAAGCTTTCTTT.